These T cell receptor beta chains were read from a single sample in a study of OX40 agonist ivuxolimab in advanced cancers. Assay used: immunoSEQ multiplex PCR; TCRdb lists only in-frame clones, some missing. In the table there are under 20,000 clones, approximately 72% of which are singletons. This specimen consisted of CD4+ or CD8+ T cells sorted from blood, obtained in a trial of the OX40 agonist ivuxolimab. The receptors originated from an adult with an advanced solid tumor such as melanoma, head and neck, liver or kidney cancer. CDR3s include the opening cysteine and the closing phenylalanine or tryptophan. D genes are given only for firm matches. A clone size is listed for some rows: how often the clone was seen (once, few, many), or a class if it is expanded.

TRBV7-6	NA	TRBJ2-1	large	CAIQQGNEQFF	TGTGCCATCCAGCAGGGCAATGAGCAGTTCTTC
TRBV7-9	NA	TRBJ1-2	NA	CASSLEGTGFYGYTF	TGTGCCAGCAGCTTAGAGGGCACAGGATTCTATGGCTACACCTTC
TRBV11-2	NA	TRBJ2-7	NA	CASSWLGSGYEQYF	TGTGCCAGCAGCTGGCTGGGGTCTGGGTACGAGCAGTACTTC
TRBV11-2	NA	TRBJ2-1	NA	CVSSFEPGGNEQFF	TGTGTCAGCAGCTTTGAGCCAGGAGGCAATGAGCAGTTCTTC
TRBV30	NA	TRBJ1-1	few	CAWSAGAPTEAFF	TGTGCCTGGAGTGCTGGGGCGCCCACTGAAGCTTTCTTT
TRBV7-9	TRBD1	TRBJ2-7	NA	CASSSPDRPPLEQYF	TGTGCCAGCAGCTCCCCGGACAGGCCGCCGTTGGAGCAGTACTTC
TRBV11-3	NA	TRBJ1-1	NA	CASSSPPRGDTEAFF	TGTGCCAGCAGCTCCCCCCCCCGGGGTGACACTGAAGCTTTCTTT
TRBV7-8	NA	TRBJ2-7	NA	CASSLGVSYEQYF	TGTGCCAGCAGCTTAGGGGTTTCCTACGAGCAGTACTTC
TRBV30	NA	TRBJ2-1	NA	CAWSVLRGAANEQFF	TGTGCCTGGAGTGTACTTAGGGGCGCCGCGAATGAGCAGTTCTTC
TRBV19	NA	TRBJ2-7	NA	CATTPSQVPYEQYF	TGTGCCACCACGCCTTCACAGGTACCCTACGAGCAGTACTTC
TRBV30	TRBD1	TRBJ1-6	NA	CAWTYRDRGNSPLHF	TGTGCCTGGACCTACCGGGACAGGGGCAATTCACCCCTCCACTTT
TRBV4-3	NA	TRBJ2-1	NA	CASSQDFTGSYNEQFF	TGCGCCAGCAGCCAAGATTTTACGGGTTCCTACAATGAGCAGTTCTTC
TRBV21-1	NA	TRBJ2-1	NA	CASSSSSGDREYNEQFF	TGTGCCAGCAGCTCCTCCTCGGGGGACAGGGAATACAATGAGCAGTTCTTC
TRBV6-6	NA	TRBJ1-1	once	CASSYSTGEAFF	TGTGCCAGCAGTTACTCGACGGGTGAAGCTTTCTTT
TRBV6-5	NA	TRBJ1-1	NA	CASSYSRTGDTEAFF	TGTGCCAGCAGTTACTCCCGGACTGGTGACACTGAAGCTTTCTTT
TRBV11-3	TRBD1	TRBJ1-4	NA	CASSYGDRGVEKLFF	TGTGCCAGCAGTTACGGGGACAGGGGGGTTGAAAAACTGTTTTTT
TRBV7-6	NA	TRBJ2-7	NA	CASSLGAYEQYF	TGTGCCAGCAGCCTAGGTGCCTACGAGCAGTACTTC
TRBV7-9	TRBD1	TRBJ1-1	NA	CASSSGTGNTEAFF	TGTGCCAGCAGTTCCGGGACAGGGAACACTGAAGCTTTCTTT